This T cell receptor beta chain was identified during a study of blood T cells in healthy people across ages. The germline V and J ends were trimmed by 3 bases and 0 bases, with 12 bases remaining between them. This CDR3 spans 15 amino acids. CDR1 and CDR2 from the germline V gene are MNHEY and SMNVEV (reference sequence). The donors, all healthy, were Caucasians living in Russia, aged 6 to 90. The second PCR ran roughly 7 to 11 cycles with a sample-barcoded 5' primer and J-beta primers. One entry per CDR3 protein, called by TCRdb with MiXCR from the 5' RACE reads. The sample comprises around 2 million distinct CDR3 sequences, roughly 43% of which are singletons, and 23% rests with the top ten.

This TCR was recovered from a human donor in good health. This chain connects TRBV27 to TRBJ2-7, with a weak D call TRBD2 (6 bases). The source material was blood. CDR3 nucleotides: TGTGCCAGCAGTTTCTCGGGACTGTCCTCCTACGAGCAGTACTTC. Translated: CASSFSGLSSYEQYF.